This T cell receptor (beta chain) came from a study of T cells of healthy individuals. TCRdb independently ran MiXCR on the 5' RACE reads; one entry per CDR3 protein. The sample holds about 96,000 distinct CDR3 sequences, under 20% seen once. The germline V gene has CDR1 SQVTM and CDR2 ANQGSEA. This CDR3 has 14 residues. V gave up 6 bases and J gave up 2 bases, with 15 bases separating them. The sequence was collected from a human donor in good health. The J gene is TRBJ2-3, the V gene TRBV29-1; possible D gene TRBD1, 6 bases. The CDR3 coding sequence is TGCAGCGTCTTCTGGACAGACATCACAGATACGCAGTATTTT. Translation: CSVFWTDITDTQYF.